Each of the 11 T cell receptor beta chains below was sequenced from the same sample in a study of T cells in Graves' hyperthyroidism and ophthalmopathy. Amplification of TCR beta CDR3 regions used RNA as the template. A first-round RT-PCR of the TCR CDR3 used the HTBI primer set. TCRdb independently ran MiXCR on the multiplex PCR reads; one entry per CDR3 protein. The sample holds 480,000 or so distinct CDR3 sequences, 40% to 50% seen once. Material for sequencing was peripheral blood or thyroid tissue (not recorded which). The receptors derive from an adult woman with Graves' disease, either hyperthyroidism or ophthalmopathy (not recorded which).

This clonotype appeared a few times. The chain joins TRBV4-2 to TRBJ1-2; D is unresolved. This CDR3 comprises 16 residues. Germline CDR1 reads LGHNA; CDR2 reads YNFKEQ. Trimming stripped 0 bases from V and 0 bases from J, with 11 bases between. In DNA form, the CDR3 reads TGTGCCAGCAGCCAAGATTTAACTCGGGCTAACTATGGCTACACCTTC. This gives the protein CASSQDLTRANYGYTF.

This clonotype was detected only a few times. The V and J genes are TRBV15 and TRBJ2-7; tentatively, D is TRBD1 or TRBD2 (6 bases each). The CDR3 covers 16 residues. V shed 1 base and J shed 2 bases, with 15 bases lying between them. Germline CDR1 is LNHNV and CDR2 is YYDKDF (reference sequence). The CDR3 loop is CATSRARGVVTYEQYF. The CDR3 DNA follows: TGTGCCACCAGCAGAGCGAGGGGGGTTGTCACCTACGAGCAGTACTTC.

The chain is built from TRBV6-5 and TRBJ2-1; 11 bases map to TRBD2. From germline, CDR1 is MNHEY and CDR2 SVGAGI. The junction had 10 bases not matched to a gene; V was cut back by 5 bases and J by 7 bases. CDR3 size: 16 residues. The CDR3 reads CASSHLTSGSTNEQFF. CDR3 bases: TGTGCCAGCAGTCACCTCACTAGCGGGAGTACGAATGAGCAGTTCTTC.

Details on this clonotype: A read error may explain this, as a much larger clone is one base away. The chain joins TRBV19 to TRBJ2-7; TRBD2 is a possible D gene (6 bases). The CDR3 loop spans 14 amino acids. Per the germline V gene, CDR1 is LNHDA and CDR2 is SQIVND (reference sequence). V dropped 3 bases and J dropped 6 bases, with 15 bases sitting between them. CDR3 in DNA: TGTGCCAGTAGTATGGGCGGGGCAGGGCTCGAGCAGTACTTC. Its translation: CASSMGGAGLEQYF.

This clonotype was picked up many times. V is TRBV20-1 and J is TRBJ1-6; no definite D call. This CDR3 is 15 amino acids long. The V end lost 6 bases, the J end lost 0 bases, and 12 bases lay between the germline ends. Per the germline V gene, CDR1 is DFQATT and CDR2 is SNEGSKA (reference sequence). The DNA for the CDR3 is TGCAGTGCATCGACCAGGAGCTCCTATAATTCACCCCTCCACTTT. Protein product: CSASTRSSYNSPLHF.

CDR3 loop: CASSQVGQRDTEAFF. The CDR3 DNA is TGCGCCAGCAGCCAAGTGGGACAGCGAGACACTGAAGCTTTCTTT. V usage is TRBV4-3 and J usage is TRBJ1-1, with TRBD1 matching 7 bases. The trim removed 1 base at V and 3 bases at J, leaving 5 bases unmatched. Per the germline V gene, CDR1 is LGHNA and CDR2 is YSLEER. This CDR3 comprises 15 residues.

A word on this clonotype: Given a much more abundant clone one base away, this may be a read error. The final CDR3 position lacks the conserved phenylalanine or tryptophan, pointing to a likely read error. The V and J genes are TRBV29-1 and TRBJ2-7; the D gene could be TRBD1 or TRBD2 (5 bases each). The CDR3 runs 13 residues. The germline CDR1 and CDR2 sequences are SQVTM and ANQGSEA. CDR3 DNA sequence: TGCAGTGCGCGACCACTTGGGGGCTACGAGCAGTACCTC. Translated: CSARPLGGYEQYL.

This clonotype has only a few counts. The V call is TRBV29-1, the J call TRBJ2-3; D ambiguous. The V and J ends lost 6 bases and 6 bases respectively, with 10 bases between them. CDR1 and CDR2 from the germline V gene are SQVTM and ANQGSEA. The CDR3 is 11 amino acids. CDR3 protein: CSVRRSDTQYF. As DNA, the CDR3 is TGCAGCGTGAGAAGGTCCGATACGCAGTATTTT.

A remark on this clonotype: Sequence at one end of the junction differs from germline and may be a read error. The rearrangement joins TRBV27 to TRBJ2-5, with a possible D match to TRBD2 (5 bases). The CDR3 runs 15 residues. CDR1 is MNHEY, CDR2 SMNVEV, per germline (reference sequence). The CDR3 loop is CATSELDQDQETQYF. In nucleotides, the CDR3 is TGTGCCACCAGTGAACTAGACCAGGACCAAGAGACCCAGTACTTC.

The chain carries TRBV6-9 and TRBJ1-1; the D is unclear. CDR3 length: 15 residues. The V end was cut by 5 bases, the J end by 0 bases, with 13 bases between. Germline V gene data show CDR1 as MNHGY and CDR2 as SVAAGI. CDR3 DNA sequence: TGTGCCAGCAGTGTAATACGGGAATTGAACACTGAAGCTTTCTTT. Translation gives CASSVIRELNTEAFF.

This clonotype came up a few times. The rearrangement joins TRBV10-3 to TRBJ1-5; 8 bases are a match to TRBD1. Germline-derived CDR1 and CDR2 are ENHRY and SYGVKD. Trimming cost V 6 bases and J 6 bases; bases outside gene matches: 1. This CDR3 is built from 12 residues. CDR3: CAISDRGQPQHF. The CDR3 DNA is TGTGCCATCAGCGACAGGGGTCAGCCCCAGCATTTT.